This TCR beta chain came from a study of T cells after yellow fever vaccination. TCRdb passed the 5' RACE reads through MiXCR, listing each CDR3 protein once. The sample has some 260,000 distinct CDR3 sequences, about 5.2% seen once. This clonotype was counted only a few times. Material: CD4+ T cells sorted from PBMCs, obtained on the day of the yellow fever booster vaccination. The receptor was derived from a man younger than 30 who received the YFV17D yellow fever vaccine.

The DNA for the CDR3 is TGCGCCAGCAGCTTGGAACCCCACAATGAGCAGTTCTTC. Encoded protein: CASSLEPHNEQFF. The chain recombines TRBV5-1 with TRBJ2-1; no clear D. Between the trimmed V and J ends, which lost 0 bases and 5 bases, there was a span of 6 bases. Germline V gene lookup returns CDR1 SGHRS and CDR2 YFSETQ. The CDR3 runs 13 residues.